The rows below give T cell receptor beta chains drawn from one sample of a study of blood T cell repertoires in COVID-19. Using immunoSEQ multiplex PCR, the repertoire was profiled, and TCRdb retains in-frame clones only, with some absent. Seen here are approximately 250,000 clones, about 86% observed once, and the top ten hold roughly 14%. The material sequenced was peripheral blood. These receptors all come from a woman in her 70s with COVID-19, enrolled during active disease. CDR3s include the opening cysteine and the closing phenylalanine or tryptophan. The D gene is left open where the match is weak. Clone size is shown for a subset of rows, as once, few, many or a class of expanded clone.

>.|.|TRBJ2-3|TRBV7-3
CASSGGASTDTQYF
TGTGCCAGCAGCGGGGGGGCTAGCACAGATACGCAGTATTTT
>.|.|TRBJ2-7|TRBV30
CAWSMDRSYEQYF
TGTGCCTGGAGTATGGACAGATCCTACGAGCAGTACTTC
>.|once|TRBJ2-6|TRBV7-8
CASSPSGVSGANVLTF
TGTGCCAGCAGCCCGTCAGGGGTCTCTGGGGCCAACGTCCTGACTTTC
>.|.|TRBJ1-3|TRBV28
CASSIPTGEASGNTIYF
TGTGCCAGCAGTATCCCGACGGGGGAGGCCTCTGGAAACACCATATATTTT
>TRBD1|once|TRBJ1-2|TRBV24-1
CATSDSGTGSNYGYTF
TGTGCCACCAGTGATTCCGGGACAGGAAGCAACTATGGCTACACCTTC
>TRBD1|.|TRBJ1-3|TRBV24-1
CATSKPQGGGYSLGNTIYF
TGTGCCACCAGTAAGCCCCAGGGGGGAGGCTATAGTCTTGGAAACACCATATATTTT
>.|.|TRBJ1-1|TRBV5-6
CASSLPGHVGTEAFF
TGTGCCAGCAGCTTGCCGGGACACGTGGGCACTGAAGCTTTCTTT
>TRBD1|.|TRBJ2-7|TRBV28
CASSLPGVTGVNEQYF
TGTGCCAGCAGTCTCCCAGGGGTGACAGGGGTGAACGAGCAGTACTTC
>.|.|TRBJ1-2|TRBV7-8
CASSLAATGNYGYTF
TGTGCCAGCAGCTTAGCGGCCACAGGGAACTATGGCTACACCTTC
>.|.|TRBJ2-7|TRBV2
CASSTSREQYF
TGTGCCAGCAGTACCTCTAGGGAGCAGTACTTC
>.|.|TRBJ2-3|TRBV10-3
CAISDWAGGRTDTQYF
TGTGCCATCAGTGATTGGGCCGGGGGGCGTACAGATACGCAGTATTTT
>.|.|TRBJ1-5|TRBV7-2
CASKMRGIGNQPQHF
TGTGCCAGCAAAATGAGGGGGATCGGCAATCAGCCCCAGCATTTT
>.|few|TRBJ2-2|TRBV7-7
CASSLDRPGTGELFF
TGTGCCAGCAGCTTAGACAGGCCTGGCACCGGGGAGCTGTTTTTT
>.|.|TRBJ2-1|TRBV9
CASSTTQGKGNEQFF
TGTGCCAGCAGCACGACCCAGGGGAAAGGGAATGAGCAGTTCTTC
>.|.|TRBJ1-5|TRBV27
CASSSLRGQPQHF
TGTGCCAGCAGTTCGTTGCGGGGGCAGCCCCAGCATTTT
>.|.|TRBJ2-1|TRBV21-1
CASSESPGSRGNEQFF
TGTGCCAGCAGCGAGAGCCCCGGGTCTCGGGGCAATGAGCAGTTCTTC
>TRBD2|few|TRBJ2-1|TRBV19
CASSARLATYNEQFF
TGTGCCAGTAGTGCCCGACTAGCGACCTACAATGAGCAGTTCTTC
>TRBD2|.|TRBJ2-2|TRBV4-1
CASSQHPAGGGNTGELFF
TGCGCCAGCAGCCAACACCCCGCCGGCGGGGGTAACACCGGGGAGCTGTTTTTT
>TRBD1|.|TRBJ1-1|TRBV5-1
CASSSREQGGTEAFF
TGCGCCAGCAGCTCGCGGGAACAGGGGGGGACTGAAGCTTTCTTT
>.|.|TRBJ2-3|TRBV6-5
CASSFPTGSPWVAQYF
TGTGCCAGCAGTTTCCCGACAGGAAGTCCTTGGGTGGCGCAGTATTTT
>.|.|TRBJ2-1|TRBV4-2
CASSQGQVGDEQFF
TGTGCCAGCAGCCAAGGACAGGTAGGCGATGAGCAGTTCTTC
>.|.|TRBJ1-2|TRBV27
CASGDLGGLYGYTF
TGTGCCAGCGGCGATTTGGGGGGGCTCTATGGCTACACCTTC
>TRBD1|.|TRBJ1-4|TRBV6-5
CASSYSDRGHEKLFF
TGTGCCAGCAGTTACTCCGACAGGGGGCATGAAAAACTGTTTTTT
>TRBD1|.|TRBJ2-1|TRBV6-6
CASRPGQGIDEQFF
TGTGCCAGCAGACCGGGACAGGGTATCGATGAGCAGTTCTTC
>TRBD1|.|TRBJ1-4|TRBV28
CASSLGGQDQVDEKLFF
TGTGCCAGCAGTTTAGGGGGACAGGATCAAGTGGATGAAAAACTGTTTTTT
>.|.|TRBJ2-1|TRBV5-1
CASSSLIREGDNEQFF
TGCGCCAGCAGCTCACTGATAAGGGAGGGGGACAATGAGCAGTTCTTC
>.|once|TRBJ1-4|TRBV29-1
CSVESQTNEKLFF
TGCAGCGTTGAGTCCCAGACTAATGAAAAACTGTTTTTT
>.|.|TRBJ2-3|TRBV11-2
CASSVQAGTDTQYF
TGTGCCAGCAGCGTACAGGCCGGTACAGATACGCAGTATTTT
>TRBD1|.|TRBJ1-2|TRBV5-1
CASSLTGGEFHGYTF
TGCGCCAGCAGCTTGACAGGGGGAGAGTTTCATGGCTACACCTTC
>.|.|TRBJ2-5|TRBV20-1
CSASGEWYQETQYF
TGCAGTGCTAGTGGCGAGTGGTACCAAGAGACCCAGTACTTC
>.|.|TRBJ2-7|TRBV19
CASSTGRRGDEQYF
TGTGCCAGTAGTACCGGACGGAGGGGCGACGAGCAGTACTTC
>TRBD1|.|TRBJ1-5|TRBV27
CASSPGQGAYQPQHF
TGTGCCAGCAGTCCCGGACAGGGGGCGTATCAGCCCCAGCATTTT
>.|.|TRBJ1-1|TRBV9
CASSGRANTEAFF
TGTGCCAGCAGCGGCAGGGCGAACACTGAAGCTTTCTTT
>TRBD1|.|TRBJ1-2|TRBV18
CASSPPGQGTTHGYTF
TGTGCCAGCTCACCTCCGGGACAGGGGACTACGCATGGCTACACCTTC
>TRBD2|.|TRBJ2-3|TRBV2
CAGGQPGLAGGRTDTQYF
TGTGCCGGAGGCCAACCGGGACTAGCGGGGGGCCGCACAGATACGCAGTATTTT
>.|.|TRBJ1-2|TRBV18
CASSPADSYGYTF
TGTGCCAGCTCACCAGCGGACAGCTATGGCTACACCTTC
>.|.|TRBJ1-1|TRBV7-8
CASSLRGGTEAFF
TGTGCCAGCAGCTTGCGAGGGGGCACTGAAGCTTTCTTT
>.|.|TRBJ1-5|TRBV6-1
CASSEMLAQPQHF
TGTGCCAGCAGTGAAATGCTGGCTCAGCCCCAGCATTTT
>.|.|TRBJ1-2|TRBV6-2/TRBV6-3
CASSQVQIYGYTF
TGTGCCAGCAGCCAGGTACAGATATATGGCTACACCTTC
>.|once|TRBJ1-3|TRBV2
CASSENGNTIYF
TGTGCCAGCAGTGAGAACGGGAACACCATATATTTT
>.|.|TRBJ1-2|TRBV30
CAFYPGKNGYTF
TGTGCCTTTTACCCAGGGAAGAATGGCTACACCTTC
>.|few|TRBJ2-2|TRBV5-6
CASSLADRIPGELFF
TGTGCCAGCAGCTTGGCCGACAGGATCCCCGGGGAGCTGTTTTTT
>TRBD1|.|TRBJ1-4|TRBV29-1
CSVSNRGPNEKLFF
TGCAGCGTGTCCAACAGGGGCCCGAATGAAAAACTGTTTTTT
>TRBD1|.|TRBJ2-7|TRBV2
CARQDRGTDEQYF
TGTGCCAGGCAGGACAGGGGTACGGACGAGCAGTACTTC
>.|.|TRBJ2-1|TRBV24-1
CATSDLKETSSYNEQFF
TGTGCCACCAGTGATTTGAAAGAGACTAGCTCCTACAATGAGCAGTTCTTC
>.|few|TRBJ1-6|TRBV5-1
CASSLQGTNSPLHF
TGCGCCAGCAGCTTGCAGGGAACTAATTCACCCCTCCACTTT
>.|.|TRBJ2-5|TRBV19
CASSLEGVSTVETQYF
TGTGCCAGTAGCCTAGAGGGGGTCTCCACGGTAGAGACCCAGTACTTC
>.|.|TRBJ2-7|TRBV19
CASSIAPGYEQYF
TGTGCCAGTAGTATAGCTCCGGGCTACGAGCAGTACTTC
>TRBD2|.|TRBJ2-2|TRBV9
CASRAQGLEGTGELFF
TGTGCCAGCAGGGCCCAGGGACTAGAGGGCACCGGGGAGCTGTTTTTT